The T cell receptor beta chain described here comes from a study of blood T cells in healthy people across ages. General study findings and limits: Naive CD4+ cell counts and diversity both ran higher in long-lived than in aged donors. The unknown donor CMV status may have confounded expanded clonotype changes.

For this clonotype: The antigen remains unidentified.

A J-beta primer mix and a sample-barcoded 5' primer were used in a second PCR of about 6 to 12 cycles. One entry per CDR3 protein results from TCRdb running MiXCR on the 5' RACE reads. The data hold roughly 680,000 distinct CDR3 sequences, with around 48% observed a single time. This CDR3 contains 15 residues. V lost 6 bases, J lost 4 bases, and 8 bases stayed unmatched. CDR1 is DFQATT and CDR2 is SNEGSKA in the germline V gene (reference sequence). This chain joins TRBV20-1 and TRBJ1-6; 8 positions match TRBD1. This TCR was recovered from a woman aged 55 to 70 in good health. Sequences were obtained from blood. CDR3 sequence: CSAYPGQGYNSPLHF. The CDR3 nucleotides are TGCAGTGCCTATCCCGGACAGGGTTATAATTCACCCCTCCACTTT.